This T cell receptor (beta chain) was found in a study of T cell changes during pregnancy in multiple sclerosis. The assay was immunoSEQ multiplex PCR, and TCRdb's table has in-frame clones only and misses some. Among about 31,000 clones listed, approximately 88% were seen once. This clone has a single count. Material: CD8+ T cells from peripheral blood mononuclear cells, obtained before pregnancy. This receptor was obtained from a female donor with multiple sclerosis, enrolled in a pregnancy study.

The CDR3 bases are TGTGCCAGCAGAGGAGACAGGGGAACTTACAATGAGCAGTTCTTC. This translates into CASRGDRGTYNEQFF. The genes are TRBV27 and TRBJ2-1, with 8 bases matching TRBD1. This CDR3 has 15 residues. From germline, CDR1 is MNHEY and CDR2 SMNVEV (reference sequence). The J segment lost 4 bases and the V segment lost 6 bases, leaving 8 bases of the junction unmatched.